The 24 T cell receptor beta chains reported below all come from one sample, sequenced in a study of T cell responses to AZD1222 COVID-19 vaccine. Assay: immunoSEQ multiplex PCR; the TCRdb copy retains only in-frame clones and omits some. The sample has about 100,000 clones, around nine tenths seen once; the top ten hold approximately 4.8%. The specimen comprised peripheral blood, sampled 28 days after the second AZD1222 dose. These receptors originate from an adult who received the AZD1222 COVID-19 vaccine.

The rearrangement uses TRBV12-3 or TRBV12-4 and TRBJ1-2; no clear D. The CDR3 is made up of 13 amino acids. V dropped 6 bases and J dropped 8 bases, with 16 bases sitting between them. The CDR3 region has the DNA TGTGCCAGCAGCCTCGACGGGAGAGGCGGCTACACCTTC. Amino acids: CASSLDGRGGYTF.

The V call is TRBV11-1, the J call TRBJ1-1, with D unclear. The germline gives CDR1 SGHAT, CDR2 FQDESV (reference sequence). The CDR3 consists of 14 residues. Trimming removed 1 base at V and 5 bases at J, with 11 bases between. The CDR3 nucleotides are TGTGCCAGCAGCTTAGAACAGATGGGGACTGAAGCTTTCTTT. This codes for CASSLEQMGTEAFF.

The chain employs TRBV18 and TRBJ1-2; D might be TRBD1 (5 bases). V lost 1 base, J lost 8 bases, and 14 bases lay in between. CDR1 is KGHSH, CDR2 LQKENI, per germline. The CDR3 is 14 residues long. Here the CDR3 reads CASSPLQGPWGYTF. CDR3 sequence (DNA): TGTGCCAGCTCACCACTCCAGGGTCCGTGGGGCTACACCTTC.

This clone was found a few times. The chain links TRBV9 to TRBJ1-1; D unresolved. There are 14 residues in the CDR3. Trimming removed 4 bases at V and 0 bases at J, with 10 bases between. Germline V CDR1 and CDR2: SGDLS, YYNGEE. The CDR3 region is CASSLIGVNTEAFF. The CDR3 DNA reads TGTGCCAGCAGCCTTATCGGGGTGAACACTGAAGCTTTCTTT.

The gene calls are TRBV10-1 and TRBJ2-1; TRBD1 or TRBD2 may be the D gene (5 bases each). CDR3 length equals 15 residues. V was clipped by 5 bases and J by 5 bases, with 16 bases between them. The germline gives CDR1 WNHNN, CDR2 SYGVQD (reference sequence). The CDR3 DNA reads as TGCGCCAGCAGTCCTGCTCCGGGACGGCACAATGAGCAGTTCTTC. This gives the protein CASSPAPGRHNEQFF.

The genes are TRBV5-4 and TRBJ2-1; 11 bases align to TRBD1. J lost 6 bases, V lost 3 bases, and 5 bases had no gene match. Per the germline V gene, CDR1 is SGHNT and CDR2 is YYREEE (reference sequence). The CDR3 runs to 15 residues. The CDR3 protein is CASSYGQGAGNEQFF. As DNA, the CDR3 is TGTGCCAGCAGCTACGGACAGGGGGCTGGCAATGAGCAGTTCTTC.

This clone was detected only a few times. The chain uses TRBV28 and TRBJ1-1; D unclear. Germline V gene sequence: CDR1 MDHEN, CDR2 SYDVKM. This CDR3 region has 12 residues. Trimming removed 5 bases at V and 11 bases at J, with 15 bases between. CDR3 DNA: TGTGCCAGCAGTACCCCCACCCGATTCGCTTTCTTT. Translation gives CASSTPTRFAFF.

This chain connects TRBV7-2 to TRBJ2-2; D is uncertain. Germline assignment: CDR1 SGHTA and CDR2 FQGNSA. V lost 3 bases and J 0 bases, leaving 11 bases between the germline ends. This CDR3 spans 16 amino acids. The CDR3 reads CASSFNARTNTGELFF. Here the CDR3 DNA reads TGTGCCAGCAGCTTCAATGCCAGAACGAACACCGGGGAGCTGTTTTTT.

The rearrangement joins TRBV7-2 to TRBJ1-1, with D uncertain. The CDR3 spans 15 residues. Germline CDR1 is SGHTA and CDR2 is FQGNSA. V dropped 4 bases and J dropped 4 bases, with 16 bases sitting between them. The CDR3 loop is CASSSGSPKGTEAFF. The CDR3 DNA sequence: TGTGCCAGCAGCTCCGGTTCGCCAAAGGGCACTGAAGCTTTCTTT.

This clone was detected only a few times. This chain connects TRBV7-2 to TRBJ1-1; the D gene is possibly TRBD1 (5 bases). V dropped 0 bases and J dropped 10 bases, with 15 bases sitting between them. The CDR3 runs to 14 residues. Looked up from germline, CDR1 is SGHTA and CDR2 is FQGNSA. The CDR3 region has the DNA TGTGCCAGCAGCTTAGCGGTGCAATCAGGGATAGCTTTCTTT. It translates to CASSLAVQSGIAFF.

The genes are TRBV7-9 and TRBJ1-6, with D possibly being TRBD1 (6 bases). CDR3 length equals 14 residues. Trimming removed 1 base from V and 7 bases from J, with 8 bases in between. The germline V gene encodes CDR1 SEHNR and CDR2 FQNEAQ (reference sequence). The CDR3 bases are TGTGCCAGCAGCTTAGGTACAGGGAATTCACCCCTCCACTTT. Its translation: CASSLGTGNSPLHF.

The chain combines TRBV7-9 with TRBJ1-1; D remains ambiguous. The V and J ends lost 1 base and 4 bases respectively, with 10 bases between them. Germline V gene sequence: CDR1 SEHNR, CDR2 FQNEAQ (reference sequence). The CDR3 runs 14 residues. This chain's CDR3 is CASSLGRGSTEAFF. In DNA, the CDR3 is TGTGCCAGCAGCTTAGGTAGAGGGAGCACTGAAGCTTTCTTT.

CDR3 residues: CASSIGGQGNTEAFF. The CDR3 nucleotides read TGTGCCAGTAGTATCGGAGGACAGGGAAACACTGAAGCTTTCTTT. The rearrangement uses TRBV19 and TRBJ1-1; TRBD1 matches 8 bases. Trimming at V came to 3 bases and at J to 2 bases, leaving 5 bases not matched to a gene. Germline CDR1 is LNHDA and CDR2 is SQIVND (reference sequence). The CDR3 loop spans 15 amino acids.

The rearrangement links TRBV27 to TRBJ1-5; TRBD1 might be the D (5 bases). The CDR3 has 15 amino acids. Trimming left V 8 bases short and J 1 base short, with 15 bases between. The germline gives CDR1 MNHEY, CDR2 SMNVEV (reference sequence). The chain's CDR3 is CASGAPRTSNQPQHF. The CDR3 coding sequence is TGTGCCAGCGGGGCCCCTAGAACAAGCAATCAGCCCCAGCATTTT.

The gene calls are TRBV3-1 (or the pseudogene TRBV3-2) and TRBJ1-6; no clear D gene. The CDR3 sequence is 14 residues long. The ends were cut back, 6 bases at V and 7 bases at J, with 13 bases in the middle. The germline CDR1 and CDR2 sequences are LGHDT and YNNKEL (reference sequence). The CDR3 coding sequence is TGTGCCAGCAGTTCCGGGCCTTCCAATTCACCCCTCCACTTT. It is translated as CASSSGPSNSPLHF.

The rearrangement links TRBV9 to TRBJ1-4; D unclear. The V end was cut by 2 bases, the J end by 4 bases, with 12 bases between. Germline CDR1 SGDLS, CDR2 YYNGEE. The CDR3 runs to 15 residues. The CDR3 reads CASSVGYSLNEKLFF. The CDR3 region has the DNA TGTGCCAGCAGCGTCGGATATTCCCTTAATGAAAAACTGTTTTTT.

The chain uses TRBV28 and TRBJ1-5; no firm D call. V was clipped by 5 bases and J by 4 bases, with 9 bases between them. CDR3 length: 13 residues. CDR1 and CDR2 from the germline V gene are MDHEN and SYDVKM. In DNA form, the CDR3 reads TGTGCCAGCAGTCGGACTATGAATCAGCCCCAGCATTTT. It specifies CASSRTMNQPQHF.

The chain uses TRBV20-1 and TRBJ2-7; D is possibly TRBD1 (5 bases). This CDR3 is 11 amino acids long. Between the trimmed V and J ends, which lost 4 bases and 4 bases, there was a span of 8 bases. Germline CDR1 is DFQATT and CDR2 is SNEGSKA (reference sequence). The CDR3 is CSATAGYEQYF. The CDR3 DNA reads as TGCAGTGCTACTGCAGGGTACGAGCAGTACTTC.

This clone was recorded only once. The chain uses TRBV18 and TRBJ1-1; 8 nucleotides line up with TRBD1. CDR3 size: 15 residues. With 2 bases clipped from V and 5 bases from J, the junction kept 7 bases outside the gene matches. Germline loops: CDR1 KGHSH, CDR2 LQKENI. CDR3 DNA sequence: TGTGCCAGCTCACCAGGGTGGCAGGGGGCGACTGAAGCTTTCTTT. It is translated as CASSPGWQGATEAFF.

This clone was picked up many times. This sequence joins TRBV5-4 and TRBJ1-6, with D hard to call. This CDR3 region has 13 residues. Trimming removed 4 bases at V and 11 bases at J, with 13 bases between. CDR1 is SGHNT and CDR2 is YYREEE in the germline V gene (reference sequence). The CDR3 DNA is TGTGCCAGCAGCCCACCGGGAGGGACACCCCTCCACTTT. Translating gives CASSPPGGTPLHF.

The V and J genes are TRBV5-8 and TRBJ1-2; D is unclear. The CDR3 is 11 residues long. V was trimmed by 7 bases and J by 13 bases, leaving 17 bases between them. Germline values: CDR1 SGHTS, CDR2 YDEGEE. Here the CDR3 DNA reads TGTGCCAGCCAGTTATATGGGGAGGGCACCTTC. Translation gives CASQLYGEGTF.

The chain employs TRBV4-3 and TRBJ2-7, with 8 bases lining up with TRBD1. V gave up 4 bases and J gave up 0 bases; unmatched junction bases: 2. The CDR3 has 14 amino acids. CDR1 is LGHNA and CDR2 is YSLEER in the germline V gene. The DNA for the CDR3 is TGCGCCAGCAGCCCCGGGACAGGCTCCTACGAGCAGTACTTC. This codes for CASSPGTGSYEQYF.

The rearrangement links TRBV6-5 to TRBJ2-1; D may correspond to TRBD1 or TRBD2 (5 bases each). V was clipped by 2 bases and J by 12 bases, with 20 bases between them. Germline assignment: CDR1 MNHEY and CDR2 SVGAGI. There are 15 residues in the CDR3. The CDR3 here is CASSYALGGDYRQFF. CDR3 DNA sequence: TGTGCCAGCAGTTACGCCCTTGGGGGAGACTATAGGCAGTTCTTC.

The chain uses TRBV10-1 and TRBJ1-1, with D possibly TRBD1 on 5 matching bases. The V gene lost 7 bases and the J gene lost 5 bases, with 14 bases spanning the gap. In germline, CDR1 is WNHNN, CDR2 SYGVQD (reference sequence). The CDR3 extends over 13 amino acids. This chain's CDR3 is CASNPQGGTEAFF. CDR3 sequence (DNA): TGCGCCAGCAATCCCCAGGGAGGGACTGAAGCTTTCTTT.